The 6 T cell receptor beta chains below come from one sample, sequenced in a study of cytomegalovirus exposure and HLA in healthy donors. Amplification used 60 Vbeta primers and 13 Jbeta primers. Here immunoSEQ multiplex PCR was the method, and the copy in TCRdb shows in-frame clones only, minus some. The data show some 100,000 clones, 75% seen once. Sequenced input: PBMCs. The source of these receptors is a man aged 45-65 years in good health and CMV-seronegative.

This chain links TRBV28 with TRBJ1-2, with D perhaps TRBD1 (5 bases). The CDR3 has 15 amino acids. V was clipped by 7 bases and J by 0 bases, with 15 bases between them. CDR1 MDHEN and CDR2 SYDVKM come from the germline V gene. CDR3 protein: CASNWVGGANYGYTF. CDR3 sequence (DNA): TGTGCCAGCAATTGGGTGGGGGGGGCTAACTATGGCTACACCTTC.

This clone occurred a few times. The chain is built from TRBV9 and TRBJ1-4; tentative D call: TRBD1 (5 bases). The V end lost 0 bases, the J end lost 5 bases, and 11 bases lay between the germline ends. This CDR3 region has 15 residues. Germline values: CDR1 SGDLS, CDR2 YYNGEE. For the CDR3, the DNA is TGTGCCAGCAGCGTAGATCCAGGGCGGAATGAAAAACTGTTTTTT. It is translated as CASSVDPGRNEKLFF.

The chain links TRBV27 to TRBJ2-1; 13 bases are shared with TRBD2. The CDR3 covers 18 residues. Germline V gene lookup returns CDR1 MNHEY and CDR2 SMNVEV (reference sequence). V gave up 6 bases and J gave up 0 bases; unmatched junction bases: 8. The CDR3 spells CASRATSGGVSSYNEQFF. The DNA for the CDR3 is TGTGCCAGCAGGGCCACTAGCGGGGGGGTTAGCTCCTACAATGAGCAGTTCTTC.

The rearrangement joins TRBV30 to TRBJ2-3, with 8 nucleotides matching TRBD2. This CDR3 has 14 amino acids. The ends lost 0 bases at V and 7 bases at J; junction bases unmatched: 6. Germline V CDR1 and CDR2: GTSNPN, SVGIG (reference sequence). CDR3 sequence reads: CAWSVLAEVNTQYF. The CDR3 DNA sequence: TGTGCCTGGAGTGTACTAGCGGAGGTCAATACGCAGTATTTT.

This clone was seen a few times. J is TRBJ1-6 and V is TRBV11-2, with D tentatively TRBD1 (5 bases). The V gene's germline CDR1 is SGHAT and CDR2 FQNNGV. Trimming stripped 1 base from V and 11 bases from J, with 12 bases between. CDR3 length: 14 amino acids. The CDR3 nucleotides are TGTGCCAGCAGCTTAGCCAGCCGGGGGGCACCCCTCCACTTT. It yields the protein CASSLASRGAPLHF.

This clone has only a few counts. The CDR3 coding sequence is TGTGCCAGCAGTGAAGCCATCCCCGGGACAGATACGCAGTATTTT. The encoded protein is CASSEAIPGTDTQYF. The rearrangement links TRBV6-1 to TRBJ2-3; no clear D gene. CDR1 and CDR2 (germline): MNHNS, SASEGT. The CDR3 is made up of 15 amino acids. Trimming shortened V by 0 bases and J by 3 bases, and 10 bases separated the two germline ends.